The next 32 T cell receptor beta chains were all read from a single sample in a study of blood T cell repertoires in COVID-19. The method was immunoSEQ multiplex PCR; TCRdb's version includes in-frame clones alone and lacks a portion of them. The sample shows approximately 160,000 clones, more than 90% of them seen only once. The specimen was peripheral blood. The receptors stem from a man between 60 and 70 years old with active or convalescent COVID-19.

The chain joins TRBV19 to TRBJ1-1, with D possibly TRBD1 on 6 matching bases. The CDR3 loop spans 15 amino acids. Looked up from germline, CDR1 is LNHDA and CDR2 is SQIVND (reference sequence). The V gene lost 4 bases and the J gene lost 6 bases, with 18 bases spanning the gap. Here the CDR3 reads CASSRAGVGWAEAFF. The CDR3 coding sequence is TGTGCCAGTAGTAGGGCAGGGGTCGGGTGGGCTGAAGCTTTCTTT. The full variable domain, in which reference TRBV19 and TRBJ1-1 provide the parts outside the CDR3, is DGGITQSPKYLFRKEGQNVTLSCEQNLNHDAMYWYRQDPGQGLRLIYYSQIVNDFQKGDIAEGYSVSREKKESFPLTVTSAQKNPTAFYLCASSRAGVGWAEAFFGQGTRLTVV.

The V call is TRBV5-1, the J call TRBJ1-1, with 8 bases matching TRBD1. The CDR3 has 15 residues. Per germline, CDR1 SGHRS and CDR2 YFSETQ. The trim removed 4 bases at V and 5 bases at J, leaving 10 bases unmatched. Written as DNA, the CDR3 is TGCGCCAGCAGCGGTTTACAGGGGGTTGGGACTGAAGCTTTCTTT. Its protein is CASSGLQGVGTEAFF.

This clone occurred once. The chain carries TRBV5-6 and TRBJ2-2; D gene unclear. The length of the CDR3 is 13 residues. V dropped 0 bases and J dropped 4 bases, with 4 bases sitting between them. Germline assignment: CDR1 SGHDT and CDR2 YYEEEE. This chain's CDR3 is CASSLVATGELFF. In nucleotides, the CDR3 is TGTGCCAGCAGCTTGGTAGCCACCGGGGAGCTGTTTTTT.

The chain recombines TRBV5-1 with TRBJ2-1; 9 positions agree with TRBD2. CDR1 and CDR2 from the germline V gene are SGHRS and YFSETQ. V lost 0 bases, J lost 4 bases, and 2 bases stayed unmatched. This CDR3 comprises 15 residues. The CDR3 DNA follows: TGCGCCAGCAGCTTGGGCGGGGGGGCGTACAATGAGCAGTTCTTC. Its protein product is CASSLGGGAYNEQFF.

The V call is TRBV29-1, the J call TRBJ2-2; 10 bases agree with TRBD1. CDR3 length equals 14 residues. V lost 7 bases, J lost 6 bases, and 8 bases stayed unmatched. The germline V gene has CDR1 SQVTM and CDR2 ANQGSEA. The CDR3 DNA is TGCAGCGCTCCCCGACAGGGGGCGGCCGGGGAGCTGTTTTTT. Translation gives CSAPRQGAAGELFF.

V usage is TRBV6-5 and J usage is TRBJ1-3; D gene ambiguous. V was pared by 0 bases and J by 2 bases, with 8 bases between. CDR3 size: 15 residues. Per germline, CDR1 MNHEY and CDR2 SVGAGI. CDR3 in DNA: TGTGCCAGCAGTTACTCGAGGTACCCTGGAAACACCATATATTTT. This gives the protein CASSYSRYPGNTIYF.

This sequence joins TRBV19 and TRBJ2-3, with 8 bases aligning to TRBD2. CDR1 is LNHDA, CDR2 SQIVND, per germline (reference sequence). The V and J ends lost 9 bases and 5 bases, in that order; junction bases with no gene match: 10. The CDR3 sequence is 14 residues long. The CDR3 reads CASQAGVLEDTQYF. Here the CDR3 DNA reads TGTGCCAGCCAAGCGGGAGTGCTAGAAGATACGCAGTATTTT.

The rearrangement uses TRBV10-3 and TRBJ2-5; possible D gene TRBD2, 6 bases. Germline assignment: CDR1 ENHRY and CDR2 SYGVKD. This CDR3 spans 15 amino acids. V lost 0 bases and J lost 4, with 12 bases in between. The CDR3 nucleotides are TGTGCCATCAGTGAGTCTCGGGGGTCAGGAGAGACCCAGTACTTC. As protein: CAISESRGSGETQYF.

The chain links TRBV27 to TRBJ2-7, with D maybe TRBD1 (5 bases). Trimming left V 2 bases short and J 2 bases short, with 13 bases between. Germline lookup yields CDR1 MNHEY and CDR2 SMNVEV (reference sequence). This CDR3 contains 15 residues. The CDR3 spells CASSLVQGAAYEQYF. CDR3 in DNA: TGTGCCAGCAGTTTAGTGCAGGGTGCAGCCTACGAGCAGTACTTC.

The chain employs TRBV9 and TRBJ1-4, with 9 bases aligning to TRBD1. J lost 7 bases, V lost 4 bases, and 8 bases had no gene match. The CDR3 is 15 residues long. Germline V gene sequence: CDR1 SGDLS, CDR2 YYNGEE. The CDR3 here is CASSSGDREVEKLFF. In DNA form, the CDR3 reads TGTGCCAGCAGCTCAGGGGACAGGGAGGTTGAAAAACTGTTTTTT.

The chain joins TRBV19 to TRBJ1-3; 9 positions match TRBD1. With V trimmed by 3 bases and J by 0 bases, 6 bases remained unmatched. Looked up from germline, CDR1 is LNHDA and CDR2 is SQIVND (reference sequence). The CDR3 runs 17 residues. DNA of the CDR3: TGTGCCAGTAGTATCGCCGGGACAGGGAACTCTGGAAACACCATATATTTT. Amino acids: CASSIAGTGNSGNTIYF.

This chain connects TRBV10-2 to TRBJ1-6, with D possibly being TRBD1 (5 bases). The CDR3 extends over 15 amino acids. The germline V gene encodes CDR1 WSHSY and CDR2 SAAADI. Trimming removed 3 bases from V and 1 base from J, with 7 bases in between. DNA for the CDR3: TGCGCCAGCAGTGACCAGGGTTCCTATAATTCACCCCTCCACTTT. Its translation: CASSDQGSYNSPLHF.

The V call is TRBV6-5, the J call TRBJ1-4, with 7 bases that match TRBD1. Per the germline V gene, CDR1 is MNHEY and CDR2 is SVGAGI. This CDR3 has 13 amino acids. The junction had 5 bases not matched to a gene; V was cut back by 5 bases and J by 8 bases. This CDR3 is CASSRQGGEKLFF. The CDR3 DNA reads as TGTGCCAGCAGTCGACAGGGAGGAGAAAAACTGTTTTTT.

This clone was counted between two and nine times. V usage is TRBV14 and J usage is TRBJ1-3; perhaps TRBD1 as D (6 bases). The CDR3 has 15 amino acids. CDR1 is SGHDN, CDR2 FVKESK, per germline. Deletions cut 4 bases from V and 0 bases from J, with 10 bases between. CDR3 sequence: CASSPDSFSGNTIYF. For the CDR3, the DNA is TGTGCCAGCAGCCCGGACAGTTTCTCTGGAAACACCATATATTTT.

V is TRBV11-3 and J is TRBJ2-2, with D unclear. V was pared by 3 bases and J by 1 base, with 6 bases between. Germline V gene sequence: CDR1 SGHNT, CDR2 YENEEA. The CDR3 has 14 amino acids. The CDR3: CASSFSGNTGELFF. CDR3 DNA: TGTGCCAGCAGCTTCTCCGGGAACACCGGGGAGCTGTTTTTT.

This chain uses TRBV19 with TRBJ2-3, with 13 bases aligning to TRBD2. Germline V gene data show CDR1 as LNHDA and CDR2 as SQIVND (reference sequence). The V segment lost 5 bases and the J segment 4 bases; nucleotides outside the gene matches: 6. The CDR3 is 16 residues long. In DNA form, the CDR3 reads TGTGCCAGTAGTTTACTAGCGGGAGGGTCGGCAGATACGCAGTATTTT. Translated, it gives CASSLLAGGSADTQYF.

This chain uses TRBV27 with TRBJ2-1; TRBD2 is a possible D gene (6 bases). Trimming stripped 3 bases from V and 5 bases from J, with 23 bases between. Germline V lookup: CDR1 MNHEY, CDR2 SMNVEV (reference sequence). CDR3 length: 18 amino acids. CDR3 in DNA: TGTGCCAGCAGTTTCTCGGGTTTGGTCCGACTAGGAAACAATGAGCAGTTCTTC. Protein product: CASSFSGLVRLGNNEQFF.

J is TRBJ2-5 and V is TRBV10-3; 9 bases are a match to TRBD2. Germline V gene sequence: CDR1 ENHRY, CDR2 SYGVKD. The length of the CDR3 is 13 residues. With 10 bases clipped from V and 1 base from J, the junction kept 4 bases outside the gene matches. The CDR3 DNA sequence: TGTGCCACCTGTAGCGGGAGCCAAGAGACCCAGTACTTC. As protein: CATCSGSQETQYF.

The chain couples TRBV5-1 to TRBJ2-5; 9 bases map to TRBD2. CDR1 and CDR2 (germline): SGHRS, YFSETQ. The CDR3 is 16 amino acids. V gave up 3 bases and J gave up 2 bases; unmatched junction bases: 8. CDR3 amino acids: CASSWGLAPLQETQYF. CDR3 nucleotide sequence: TGCGCCAGCAGCTGGGGACTAGCCCCCTTGCAAGAGACCCAGTACTTC.

The J gene is TRBJ1-2, the V gene TRBV18, with a possible D match to TRBD1 (5 bases). V lost 3 bases to trimming and J lost 5 bases, with 13 bases between them. Germline CDR1 and CDR2: KGHSH and LQKENI. The CDR3 consists of 14 residues. The CDR3 loop is CASSPFDSRYGYTF. The DNA for the CDR3 is TGTGCCAGCTCACCGTTTGACAGCCGGTATGGCTACACCTTC.

The gene calls are TRBV5-1 and TRBJ2-3; 8 nucleotides align to TRBD1. V shed 0 bases and J 3 bases; nucleotides not matched to a gene: 6. The CDR3 has 16 residues. Germline CDR1 reads SGHRS; CDR2 reads YFSETQ. The CDR3 nucleotides are TGCGCCAGCAGCTTGGGGCAGGGGGCAAAAACAGATACGCAGTATTTT. Protein: CASSLGQGAKTDTQYF.

This chain links TRBV7-2 with TRBJ2-2; 7 bases map to TRBD1. V gave up 6 bases and J gave up 6 bases; unmatched junction bases: 10. The CDR3 is 15 amino acids. The germline CDR1 and CDR2 sequences are SGHTA and FQGNSA. CDR3 bases: TGTGCCAGCAGACCTCCAGGGGGACGGGCCGGGGAGCTGTTTTTT. Translation gives CASRPPGGRAGELFF.

V gene TRBV29-1 combines with J gene TRBJ1-2, with 7 positions matching TRBD1. After removal of 5 bases from V and 8 bases from J, the junction contained 11 bases not matched to a gene. The germline V gene has CDR1 SQVTM and CDR2 ANQGSEA. There are 13 residues in the CDR3. The CDR3 protein is CSVRDSRARGYTF. The CDR3, as DNA: TGCAGCGTTCGGGACAGCAGAGCAAGGGGCTACACCTTC.

This clone was observed a few times. The chain uses TRBV7-9 and TRBJ2-5; TRBD2 matches 7 bases. Looked up from germline, CDR1 is SEHNR and CDR2 is FQNEAQ (reference sequence). CDR3 size: 14 residues. After removal of 5 bases from V and 1 base from J, the junction contained 4 bases not matched to a gene. The CDR3 spells CASSTGLSQETQYF. CDR3 bases: TGTGCCAGCAGCACGGGACTATCCCAAGAGACCCAGTACTTC.

This clone was observed a single time. J is TRBJ1-2 and V is TRBV10-3, with TRBD1 matching over 11 bases. The CDR3 runs to 20 residues. V lost 6 bases and J lost 5; bases outside the gene matches: 23. Per germline, CDR1 ENHRY and CDR2 SYGVKD. DNA of the CDR3: TGTGCCATCAGGAAGGCCACCGGGACAGGGGGTATAACGAGTCGTTATGGCTACACCTTC. Its translation is CAIRKATGTGGITSRYGYTF.

This clone showed up just once. The chain links TRBV5-4 to TRBJ1-1, with TRBD1 matching 9 bases. The CDR3 contains 15 residues. Per germline, CDR1 SGHNT and CDR2 YYREEE (reference sequence). Unmatched junction bases numbered 7, after V lost 4 bases and J lost 3 bases. CDR3 DNA sequence: TGTGCCAGCAGCACCGGACAGGGGCGGCACACTGAAGCTTTCTTT. Translated: CASSTGQGRHTEAFF.

The rearrangement links TRBV2 to TRBJ1-2, with 8 bases fitting TRBD1. This CDR3 has 13 amino acids. Looked up from germline, CDR1 is SNHLY and CDR2 is FYNNEI. Trimming took 7 bases from V and 4 from J; bases not matched to a gene: 5. The DNA for the CDR3 is TGTGCCAGCACAGGGGGCGTTAGCTATGGCTACACCTTC. Translated: CASTGGVSYGYTF.

This clone was detected only once. The J gene is TRBJ1-2, the V gene TRBV5-1, with a weak D call TRBD1 (5 bases). Looked up from germline, CDR1 is SGHRS and CDR2 is YFSETQ. Trimming stripped 1 base from V and 2 bases from J, with 15 bases between. This CDR3 is 16 amino acids long. The CDR3, as DNA: TGCGCCAGCAGCTTGTATGGGGCCTCGGAAAACTATGGCTACACCTTC. Translating gives CASSLYGASENYGYTF.

This clone was counted once. The rearrangement joins TRBV6-6 to TRBJ2-7; TRBD1 matches at 7 bases. Trimming took 4 bases from V and 2 from J; bases not matched to a gene: 2. The CDR3 spans 13 residues. Germline-derived CDR1 and CDR2 are MNHNY and SVGAGI (reference sequence). The CDR3 loop is CASSLQGTYEQYF. Here the CDR3 DNA reads TGTGCCAGCAGTTTACAGGGGACCTACGAGCAGTACTTC.

This chain uses TRBV27 with TRBJ1-6; D not resolved. This CDR3 contains 16 residues. The V end was cut by 5 bases, the J end by 8 bases, with 19 bases between. The germline V gene has CDR1 MNHEY and CDR2 SMNVEV (reference sequence). The CDR3 here is CASSTGKGHTYSPLHF. DNA for the CDR3: TGTGCCAGCAGTACGGGGAAGGGCCATACTTATTCACCCCTCCACTTT.

The chain carries TRBV5-1 and TRBJ1-6; D is possibly TRBD1 (6 bases). This CDR3 is 17 amino acids long. The V end lost 2 bases, the J end lost 6 bases, and 18 bases lay between the germline ends. Per germline, CDR1 SGHRS and CDR2 YFSETQ. This chain's CDR3 is CASSFDLRGQSNSPLHF. DNA of the CDR3: TGCGCCAGCAGCTTCGACCTGCGCGGACAGTCTAATTCACCCCTCCACTTT.

On this clone itself: Additional DNA sequences in this sample encode the identical CDR3. The rearrangement joins TRBV4-1 to TRBJ2-2, with D hard to call. Germline CDR1 is MGHRA and CDR2 is YSYEKL. V lost 0 bases to trimming and J lost 1 base, with 3 bases between them. The CDR3 spans 14 residues. CDR3 DNA: TGCGCCAGCAGCCAAGAGCGGAACACCGGGGAGCTGTTTTTT. Amino acids: CASSQERNTGELFF.